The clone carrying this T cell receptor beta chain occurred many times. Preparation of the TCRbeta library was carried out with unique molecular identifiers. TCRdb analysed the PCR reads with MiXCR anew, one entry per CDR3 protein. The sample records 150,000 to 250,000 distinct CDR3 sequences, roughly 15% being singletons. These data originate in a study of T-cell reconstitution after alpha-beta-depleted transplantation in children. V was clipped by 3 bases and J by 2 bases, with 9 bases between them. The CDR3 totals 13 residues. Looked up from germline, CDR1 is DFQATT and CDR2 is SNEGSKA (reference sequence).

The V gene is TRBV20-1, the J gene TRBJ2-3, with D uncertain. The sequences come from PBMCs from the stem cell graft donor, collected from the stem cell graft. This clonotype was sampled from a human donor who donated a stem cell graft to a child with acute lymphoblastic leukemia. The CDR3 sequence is CSARLVNTDTQYF. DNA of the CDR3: TGCAGTGCTAGGCTTGTGAACACAGATACGCAGTATTTT.